The 18 T cell receptor beta chains listed next were all sequenced from one sample in a study of T cell repertoires in cytomegalovirus infection. A single record per CDR3 protein comes from TCRdb applying MiXCR to the reads. The sample has over 250,000 distinct CDR3 sequences, under 25% seen once. Their antigens are not known. Specimen: cultured PBMCs, collected from culture after CMV antigen stimulation. The source is a human donor in good health (CMV status not recorded). Some clones in this sample may be carry-over from other donors' samples.

The chain couples TRBV7-9 to TRBJ1-1; unclear D gene. Trimming cost V 0 bases and J 2 bases, with 7 bases left between them. CDR3 length equals 14 residues. Germline V gene sequence: CDR1 SEHNR, CDR2 FQNEAQ (reference sequence). CDR3 loop: CASSLAQVNTEAFF. The CDR3 DNA sequence: TGTGCCAGCAGCTTAGCGCAGGTAAACACTGAAGCTTTCTTT. The full variable domain, rest sourced from reference TRBV7-9 and TRBJ1-1, is DTGVSQNPRHKITKRGQNVTFRCDPISEHNRLYWYRQTLGQGPEFLTYFQNEAQLEKSRLLSDRFSAERPKGSFSTLEIQRTEQGDSAMYLCASSLAQVNTEAFFGQGTRLTVV.

This clonotype was detected a few times. This chain joins TRBV20-1 and TRBJ2-5; tentatively, D is TRBD2 (6 bases). Germline V CDR1 and CDR2: DFQATT, SNEGSKA (reference sequence). The CDR3 extends over 15 amino acids. Trimming took off 1 base at V and 5 bases at J, with 17 bases between the two ends. This chain's CDR3 is CSARGTGSGWETQYF. As DNA, the CDR3 is TGCAGTGCTAGAGGGACCGGGAGTGGGTGGGAGACCCAGTACTTC.

The V gene is TRBV3-1, the J gene TRBJ2-5, with unresolved D. Trimming pared 3 bases from V and 2 bases from J, leaving 7 bases between. This CDR3 spans 13 amino acids. Germline V gives CDR1 LGHDT, CDR2 YNNKEL (reference sequence). The CDR3 sequence is CASSQGWQETQYF. The CDR3 DNA reads TGTGCCAGCAGCCAGGGCTGGCAAGAGACCCAGTACTTC.

This clonotype was counted a few times. V and J are TRBV20-1 and TRBJ2-7, with TRBD2 as a possible D gene (5 bases). The CDR3 consists of 13 residues. Germline-derived CDR1 and CDR2 are DFQATT and SNEGSKA (reference sequence). Trimming removed 2 bases at V and 3 bases at J, with 11 bases between. The CDR3 reads CSARQSGIYEQYF. For the CDR3, the DNA is TGCAGTGCTAGACAGTCGGGGATCTACGAGCAGTACTTC.

The chain uses TRBV12-3 or TRBV12-4 and TRBJ1-2; weak D call: TRBD1 (6 bases). V dropped 6 bases and J dropped 6 bases, with 14 bases sitting between them. This CDR3 is built from 13 residues. The CDR3 region has the DNA TGTGCCAGCAGCCCAAGGACAGCCCATGGCTACACCTTC. This sequence encodes CASSPRTAHGYTF.

This clonotype showed up many times. V is TRBV7-2 and J is TRBJ2-2, with D perhaps being TRBD1 or TRBD2 (6 bases each). This CDR3 region has 18 residues. Germline CDR1 is SGHTA and CDR2 is FQGNSA. The V end was cut by 5 bases, the J end by 2 bases, with 21 bases between. The CDR3 here is CASSQSRIGGSNTGELFF. CDR3 coding DNA: TGTGCCAGCAGCCAGTCCCGAATCGGGGGCTCCAACACCGGGGAGCTGTTTTTT.

V is TRBV10-3 and J is TRBJ2-1, with D possibly TRBD1 on 5 matching bases. CDR3 length: 11 amino acids. The V gene's germline CDR1 is ENHRY and CDR2 SYGVKD. Trimming cost V 8 bases and J 10 bases, with 12 bases left between them. This CDR3 is CAIGAALEQFF. Here the CDR3 DNA reads TGTGCCATCGGGGCCGCATTGGAGCAGTTCTTC.

This clonotype has just a few counts. The chain is built from TRBV18 and TRBJ2-3; 7 bases fit TRBD2. Germline V CDR1 and CDR2: KGHSH, LQKENI. V trimming: 0 bases; J trimming: 2 bases; junction bases outside the gene matches: 5. This CDR3 has 16 residues. For the CDR3, the DNA is TGTGCCAGCTCACCACCGGGACTACCCCCCACAGATACGCAGTATTTT. Encoded protein: CASSPPGLPPTDTQYF.

The chain is built from TRBV20-1 and TRBJ2-2; 9 bases agree with TRBD2. Germline V gene data show CDR1 as DFQATT and CDR2 as SNEGSKA (reference sequence). CDR3 size: 15 residues. The trim removed 6 bases at V and 0 bases at J, leaving 5 bases unmatched. CDR3 sequence (DNA): TGCAGTGCACCTCGGACTAGCGCGAACACCGGGGAGCTGTTTTTT. This gives the protein CSAPRTSANTGELFF.

This clonotype came up a few times. The V call is TRBV6-2 or TRBV6-3, the J call TRBJ2-1, with 10 positions matching TRBD1. CDR1 and CDR2 from the germline V gene are MNHEY and SVGEGT. The CDR3 loop spans 13 amino acids. The J segment lost 8 bases and the V segment lost 11 bases, leaving 9 bases of the junction unmatched. CDR3 nucleotide sequence: TGTGCCGTCAGGGGGACAGGGGTGCATGAGCAGTTCTTC. It translates to CAVRGTGVHEQFF.

This rearrangement joins TRBV27 to TRBJ2-1; 10 bases match TRBD1. V shed 4 bases and J 7 bases; nucleotides not matched to a gene: 4. The CDR3 spans 14 residues. Per germline, CDR1 MNHEY and CDR2 SMNVEV (reference sequence). The CDR3 region has the DNA TGTGCCAGCAGTTGGGGACAGGGGATAAATGAGCAGTTCTTC. It is translated as CASSWGQGINEQFF.

This clonotype showed up many times. The rearrangement links TRBV24-1 to TRBJ2-5; D possibly matches TRBD1 or TRBD2 (5 bases each). The CDR3 totals 14 residues. Trimming took off 5 bases at V and 2 bases at J, with 11 bases between the two ends. CDR1 is KGHDR and CDR2 is SFDVKD in the germline V gene. CDR3 in amino acids: CATSAGPGQETQYF. For the CDR3, the DNA is TGTGCCACCAGTGCGGGGCCGGGACAAGAGACCCAGTACTTC.

This clonotype was observed a few times. The V call is TRBV9, the J call TRBJ1-4, with D possibly matching TRBD1 (5 bases). The CDR3 totals 16 residues. Trimming pared 3 bases from V and 8 bases from J, leaving 20 bases between. Germline values: CDR1 SGDLS, CDR2 YYNGEE. CDR3 bases: TGTGCCAGCAGCGCGACAGTGGGACGGGGTGAAGAAAAACTGTTTTTT. It yields the protein CASSATVGRGEEKLFF.

This clonotype was detected ten times or more. V is TRBV7-6 and J is TRBJ1-4; the match to TRBD1 covers 7 bases. Germline V gives CDR1 SGHVS, CDR2 FNYEAQ. The CDR3 is made up of 14 amino acids. Trimming cost V 5 bases and J 10 bases; bases outside gene matches: 10. CDR3 DNA: TGTGCCAGCAGCCCCACGGGAGGGACAGTAAAACTGTTTTTT. Residues: CASSPTGGTVKLFF. The full variable domain, its missing parts supplied by reference TRBV7-6 and TRBJ1-4, is GAGVSQSPRYKVTKRGQDVALRCDPISGHVSLYWYRQALGQGPEFLTYFNYEAQQDKSGLPNDRFSAERPEGSISTLTIQRTEQRDSAMYRCASSPTGGTVKLFFGSGTQLSVL.

This clonotype showed up many times. The chain couples TRBV7-2 to TRBJ2-7; D is uncertain. Germline values: CDR1 SGHTA, CDR2 FQGNSA. V lost 2 bases and J lost 4, with 3 bases in between. This CDR3 comprises 11 residues. The CDR3 nucleotides are TGTGCCAGCAGCTTATTGTACGAGCAGTACTTC. Its protein is CASSLLYEQYF.

This clonotype has a count of ten or more. The chain employs TRBV5-1 and TRBJ2-2; D is undetermined. The CDR3 contains 15 residues. The V gene's germline CDR1 is SGHRS and CDR2 YFSETQ. Trimming removed 0 bases from V and 3 bases from J, with 9 bases in between. CDR3 in DNA: TGCGCCAGCAGCTTGGCAGTTCAGGACACCGGGGAGCTGTTTTTT. Encoded protein: CASSLAVQDTGELFF.

This clonotype was observed a few times. This chain connects TRBV2 to TRBJ2-7, with 7 bases matching TRBD1. Germline assignment: CDR1 SNHLY and CDR2 FYNNEI. CDR3 length equals 13 residues. V lost 10 bases, J lost 3 bases, and 9 bases stayed unmatched. DNA for the CDR3: TGTGCCACCACAGGGGATTTGGGCTACGAGCAGTACTTC. Its translation is CATTGDLGYEQYF.

In this sample, this clonotype turned up many times. The V gene is TRBV28, the J gene TRBJ1-1; D is undetermined. V lost 5 bases and J 1 base, leaving 8 bases between the germline ends. The CDR3 is 13 amino acids. Germline-derived CDR1 and CDR2 are MDHEN and SYDVKM. The CDR3 DNA reads as TGTGCCAGCAGTCTCGGCAAGAACACTGAAGCTTTCTTT. Residues: CASSLGKNTEAFF.